Below, 9 T cell receptor beta chains from the same sample are listed, as sequenced in a study of control samples from healthy donors and cancer patients. Generated by immunoSEQ multiplex PCR, the TCRdb table keeps only in-frame clones and is missing some. The table includes approximately 130,000 clones, 80% to 90% detected once. The sample consisted of blood. All receptors derive from a man aged 30-40 years in good health.

The chain links TRBV10-2 to TRBJ2-1; no clear D. Germline V lookup: CDR1 WSHSY, CDR2 SAAADI. V was clipped by 5 bases and J by 5 bases, with 13 bases between them. The CDR3 runs 14 residues. The CDR3 loop reads CASSLRVKDNEQFF. Here the CDR3 DNA reads TGCGCCAGCAGTCTTAGGGTTAAAGACAATGAGCAGTTCTTC.

This sequence joins TRBV5-1 and TRBJ2-7, with D unclear. The V gene lost 3 bases and the J gene lost 2 bases, with 6 bases spanning the gap. Looked up from germline, CDR1 is SGHRS and CDR2 is YFSETQ. The CDR3 has 12 residues. The DNA for the CDR3 is TGCGCCAGCAGCTCCCCGGCCTACGAGCAGTACTTC. Translating gives CASSSPAYEQYF.

The chain joins TRBV9 to TRBJ1-6, with D possibly matching TRBD1 (5 bases). V lost 8 bases and J 3 bases, leaving 24 bases between the germline ends. Germline CDR1 SGDLS, CDR2 YYNGEE. There are 18 residues in the CDR3. The CDR3 DNA is TGTGCCAGGAACCCTATAGGGAGGGGACCCTACTATAATTCACCCCTCCACTTT. Its protein product is CARNPIGRGPYYNSPLHF. Based on the CDR3 plus reference TRBV9 and TRBJ1-6, the full variable domain is DSGVTQTPKHLITATGQRVTLRCSPRSGDLSVYWYQQSLDQGLQFLIQYYNGEERAKGNILERFSAQQFPDLHSELNLSSLELGDSALYFCARNPIGRGPYYNSPLHFGNGTRLTVT.

V gene TRBV12-3 or TRBV12-4 combines with J gene TRBJ1-5; unclear D gene. V lost 6 bases, J lost 5 bases, and 11 bases lay in between. The CDR3 has 13 residues. CDR3 sequence: CASSPRKDQPQHF. The CDR3 DNA reads TGTGCCAGCAGCCCCCGGAAGGATCAGCCCCAGCATTTT.

This chain uses TRBV19 with TRBJ1-2; the D is unclear. The germline V gene encodes CDR1 LNHDA and CDR2 SQIVND (reference sequence). The CDR3 has 13 amino acids. With 8 bases removed from V and 10 bases from J, the gap between germline ends came to 20 bases. The CDR3 nucleotides are TGTGCCAGTGGAAAATCTTCGCTCGAGTCCTACACCTTC. It translates to CASGKSSLESYTF.

The chain combines TRBV5-8 with TRBJ1-1; D unresolved. CDR1 and CDR2 (germline): SGHTS, YDEGEE. CDR3 length equals 12 residues. V was clipped by 2 bases and J by 5 bases, with 7 bases between them. CDR3 in DNA: TGTGCCAGCAGCTTTTCGTGGACTGAAGCTTTCTTT. It yields the protein CASSFSWTEAFF.

This clone was seen only once. This chain links TRBV19 with TRBJ1-1; D is ambiguous. Trimming shortened V by 2 bases and J by 1 base, and 8 bases separated the two germline ends. In germline, CDR1 is LNHDA, CDR2 SQIVND (reference sequence). The CDR3 is 14 residues long. The CDR3 here is CASSITVSNTEAFF. CDR3 sequence (DNA): TGTGCCAGTAGTATAACCGTGTCGAACACTGAAGCTTTCTTT.

The chain uses TRBV4-1 and TRBJ1-2, with unresolved D. Germline loops: CDR1 MGHRA, CDR2 YSYEKL. V dropped 2 bases and J dropped 5 bases, with 6 bases sitting between them. The CDR3 is made up of 12 amino acids. Written as DNA, the CDR3 is TGCGCCAGCAGCCAAAACGGGTATGGCTACACCTTC. It is translated as CASSQNGYGYTF.

The rearrangement links TRBV24-1 to TRBJ1-5, with TRBD1 matching over 9 bases. V shed 7 bases, J shed 7 bases, and the junction held 10 bases outside the gene matches. The CDR3 sequence is 15 residues long. Germline assignment: CDR1 KGHDR and CDR2 SFDVKD. This chain's CDR3 is CATSPGQGEMQPQHF. CDR3 coding DNA: TGTGCCACCAGCCCGGGACAGGGAGAGATGCAGCCCCAGCATTTT.